The T cell receptor beta chain described here comes from a study of cytomegalovirus exposure and HLA in healthy donors. PCR was performed using 60 Vbeta and 13 Jbeta primers. TCRdb's table, derived via immunoSEQ multiplex PCR, lists solely in-frame clones and lacks some. The table includes around 110,000 clones, about 62% detected once. The sequencing sample was made of PBMCs. This TCR was sampled from a woman between 35 and 50 years old in good health and CMV-seropositive.

CDR3 sequence reads: CASSFAGVGGNTIYF. CDR3 DNA: TGTGCCAGCAGCTTCGCCGGGGTGGGCGGAAACACCATATATTTT. The chain uses TRBV11-3 and TRBJ1-3, with D hard to call. This CDR3 comprises 15 residues. Trimming stripped 3 bases from V and 4 bases from J, with 13 bases between. CDR1 SGHNT and CDR2 YENEEA come from the germline V gene.